This T cell receptor beta chain was captured by sequencing in a study of blood T cell repertoires in COVID-19. The overall study: Spain, Italy and the United States supplied samples that represented acute and convalescent COVID-19.

V was pared by 1 base and J by 2 bases, with 17 bases between. Germline-derived CDR1 and CDR2 are SGDLS and YYNGEE. The CDR3 is 17 amino acids. Methods used by the authors: Amplification of reference gene primers was used by the study to estimate nucleated cell counts. Using immunoSEQ multiplex PCR, the repertoire was profiled, and TCRdb retains in-frame clones only, with some absent. That table gives V, J and clone size, and the DNA gave D and trimming. Among 250,000 to 350,000 clones, around 90% were seen once, and the ten largest hold around 1.7%. The sequenced sample consisted of PBMCs or T cells enriched from blood (not recorded which). The clonotype comes from a woman aged 18-29 years with acute COVID-19. The chain carries TRBV9 and TRBJ2-3; D perhaps matches TRBD1 (6 bases). The CDR3 loop reads CASSVRSRGGLTDTQYF. CDR3 DNA: TGTGCCAGCAGCGTAAGATCCAGGGGTGGGCTCACAGATACGCAGTATTTT.